The 16 T cell receptor beta chains listed next were all sequenced from one sample in a study of blood T cell repertoires in COVID-19. Only in-frame clones appear in the TCRdb table, and some are missing; sequencing was by immunoSEQ multiplex PCR. The sample consists of 120,000 or so clones, around 74% of them appearing once. The material sequenced was peripheral blood. These receptors all come from a woman aged 60 to 75 with acute or convalescent COVID-19.

This chain joins TRBV30 and TRBJ2-1; D possibly corresponds to TRBD2 (5 bases). This CDR3 has 12 residues. V was shortened by 3 bases and J by 7 bases, with 10 bases between the two germline ends. Germline V gene data show CDR1 as GTSNPN and CDR2 as SVGIG (reference sequence). Here the CDR3 DNA reads TGTGCCTGGAGCGTGAGGGAGAATGAGCAGTTCTTC. As protein: CAWSVRENEQFF. The full variable domain, its missing parts supplied by reference TRBV30 and TRBJ2-1, is SQTIHQWPATLVQPVGSPLSLECTVEGTSNPNLYWYRQAAGRGLQLLFYSVGIGQISSEVPQNLSASRPQDRQFILSSKKLLLSDSGFYLCAWSVRENEQFFGPGTRLTVL.

V is TRBV6-5 and J is TRBJ1-1, with 9 bases identical to TRBD1. V shed 2 bases, J shed 5 bases, and the junction held 9 bases outside the gene matches. The germline V gene has CDR1 MNHEY and CDR2 SVGAGI. This CDR3 spans 16 amino acids. The CDR3 DNA is TGTGCCAGCAGTTACCGGACAGGGGCCTCGGCGACTGAAGCTTTCTTT. It specifies CASSYRTGASATEAFF.

The chain combines TRBV7-9 with TRBJ2-7; 7 nucleotides line up with TRBD1. Per germline, CDR1 SEHNR and CDR2 FQNEAQ (reference sequence). The CDR3 contains 13 residues. J gave up 6 bases and V 1 base, and 3 bases lay outside the gene matches. Here the CDR3 reads CASSLGSGGEQYF. CDR3 bases: TGTGCCAGCAGCTTAGGTTCAGGGGGCGAGCAGTACTTC. The whole variable domain, filled in from reference TRBV7-9 and TRBJ2-7, reads DTGVSQNPRHKITKRGQNVTFRCDPISEHNRLYWYRQTLGQGPEFLTYFQNEAQLEKSRLLSDRFSAERPKGSFSTLEIQRTEQGDSAMYLCASSLGSGGEQYFGPGTRLTVT.

The chain is built from TRBV27 and TRBJ1-1; weak D call: TRBD1 (5 bases). In germline, CDR1 is MNHEY, CDR2 SMNVEV (reference sequence). CDR3 length: 17 residues. The ends were cut back, 6 bases at V and 1 base at J, with 21 bases in the middle. CDR3 sequence: CASRSFLAGRRNTEAFF. CDR3 coding DNA: TGTGCCAGCAGGTCCTTCCTGGCAGGGCGGAGGAACACTGAAGCTTTCTTT.

This clone was seen more than once but under ten times. The J gene is TRBJ1-2, the V gene TRBV7-2, with 7 bases fitting TRBD1. The CDR3 sequence is 14 residues long. With V trimmed by 1 base and J by 7 bases, 6 bases remained unmatched. The germline gives CDR1 SGHTA, CDR2 FQGNSA. The DNA of the CDR3 is TGTGCCAGCAGCTTAGGACAGGGTTTTTTTGGCTACACCTTC. Residues: CASSLGQGFFGYTF.

The V and J genes are TRBV13 and TRBJ2-7; D gene ambiguous. This CDR3 comprises 14 residues. Trimming took off 0 bases at V and 1 base at J, with 7 bases between the two ends. Germline assignment: CDR1 PRHDT and CDR2 FYEKMQ (reference sequence). The CDR3: CASSLGLTSYEQYF. CDR3 nucleotides: TGTGCCAGCAGCTTAGGTCTAACGTCCTACGAGCAGTACTTC.

The chain carries TRBV6-5 and TRBJ1-2, with D possibly being TRBD1 (6 bases). CDR1 MNHEY and CDR2 SVGAGI come from the germline V gene. CDR3 length: 14 amino acids. V shed 2 bases and J shed 1 base, with 8 bases lying between them. The CDR3 coding sequence is TGTGCCAGCAGTTACCTGGACAGTAACTATGGCTACACCTTC. As protein: CASSYLDSNYGYTF.

This clone was counted between two and nine times. The chain has TRBV5-1 and TRBJ1-6, with TRBD1 matching 8 bases. From germline, CDR1 is SGHRS and CDR2 YFSETQ. The J segment lost 3 bases and the V segment lost 3 bases, leaving 2 bases of the junction unmatched. The CDR3 is made up of 15 amino acids. The CDR3 sequence is CASSSGQDYNSPLHF. In DNA, the CDR3 is TGCGCCAGCAGCTCGGGACAGGACTATAATTCACCCCTCCACTTT. Variable domain in full (rest from reference TRBV5-1 and TRBJ1-6): KAGVTQTPRYLIKTRGQQVTLSCSPISGHRSVSWYQQTPGQGLQFLFEYFSETQRNKGNFPGRFSGRQFSNSRSEMNVSTLELGDSALYLCASSSGQDYNSPLHFGNGTRLTVT.

The chain links TRBV24-1 to TRBJ1-1; D is perhaps TRBD1 (6 bases). Per the germline V gene, CDR1 is KGHDR and CDR2 is SFDVKD. Trimming cost V 7 bases and J 2 bases, with 7 bases left between them. The CDR3 sequence is 12 residues long. The CDR3 sequence: CATRDRNTEAFF. CDR3 sequence (DNA): TGTGCCACCAGGGACAGAAACACTGAAGCTTTCTTT.

This sequence joins TRBV18 and TRBJ2-5, with TRBD1 matching 8 bases. CDR1 is KGHSH, CDR2 LQKENI, per germline. The CDR3 extends over 14 amino acids. After removal of 3 bases from V and 4 bases from J, the junction contained 4 bases not matched to a gene. The CDR3 is CASSPQGAGETQYF. The CDR3 DNA sequence: TGTGCCAGCTCACCGCAGGGGGCGGGAGAGACCCAGTACTTC.

V gene TRBV10-3 combines with J gene TRBJ1-6, with a weak D call TRBD1 (6 bases). CDR3 length equals 14 residues. Trimming shortened V by 3 bases and J by 9 bases, and 12 bases separated the two germline ends. CDR1 ENHRY and CDR2 SYGVKD come from the germline V gene. The CDR3 bases are TGTGCCATCAGTGATACAGGGAAGGGTTCACCCCTCCACTTT. Its protein is CAISDTGKGSPLHF.

V gene TRBV9 combines with J gene TRBJ2-3; the D gene is possibly TRBD2 (6 bases). The V gene's germline CDR1 is SGDLS and CDR2 YYNGEE. The CDR3 loop spans 14 amino acids. V dropped 4 bases and J dropped 7 bases, with 16 bases sitting between them. The chain's CDR3 is CASSKGTPGNTQYF. The DNA for the CDR3 is TGTGCCAGCAGCAAAGGGACTCCAGGGAATACGCAGTATTTT.

In this sample, this clone turned up a few times. This rearrangement joins TRBV19 to TRBJ2-7; 11 nucleotides line up with TRBD2. CDR3 size: 13 residues. CDR1 LNHDA and CDR2 SQIVND come from the germline V gene (reference sequence). V trimming: 6 bases; J trimming: 6 bases; junction bases outside the gene matches: 4. CDR3 region: CASRGLAAFEQYF. The CDR3 DNA is TGTGCCAGTAGGGGACTAGCGGCCTTCGAGCAGTACTTC.

V is TRBV7-2 and J is TRBJ2-7; D is ambiguous. Germline V gives CDR1 SGHTA, CDR2 FQGNSA. V lost 1 base and J lost 0, with 7 bases in between. The CDR3 spans 14 residues. The CDR3 region is CASSLDPSSYEQYF. The CDR3 bases are TGTGCCAGCAGCTTAGACCCCAGCTCCTACGAGCAGTACTTC.

CDR3 in amino acids: CASSLDSGLAEAFF. For the CDR3, the DNA is TGTGCCAGCAGCTTAGATTCGGGGTTGGCTGAAGCTTTCTTT. J is TRBJ1-1 and V is TRBV7-8; the D is unclear. Germline CDR1 SGHVS, CDR2 FQNEAQ. V lost 1 base to trimming and J lost 6 bases, with 12 bases between them. The length of the CDR3 is 14 residues.

J is TRBJ1-3 and V is TRBV7-6; TRBD1 might be the D (6 bases). CDR1 and CDR2 from the germline V gene are SGHVS and FNYEAQ. Between the trimmed V and J ends, which lost 3 bases and 2 bases, there was a span of 11 bases. There are 15 residues in the CDR3. The CDR3: CASSLGAEAGNTIYF. The CDR3 nucleotides read TGTGCCAGCAGCTTGGGGGCAGAGGCTGGAAACACCATATATTTT.